These T cell receptor beta chains were read from a single sample in a study of blood T cell repertoires in COVID-19. Using immunoSEQ multiplex PCR, the repertoire was profiled, and TCRdb retains in-frame clones only, with some absent. The sample includes 150,000 or so clones, approximately 88% of them seen just once. The sequenced material came from PBMCs or T cells enriched from blood (not recorded which). The receptors stem from a man aged 65 to 79 who had been exposed to COVID-19. Both conserved end residues are part of each CDR3. Fields, in order: clone size, V gene, D gene, J gene, CDR3 protein, CDR3 DNA. A D gene is named only where the DNA matches it firmly. Clone size appears in some rows only: once, few, many, or a class for an expanded clone.

clone size: -; V gene: TRBV7-2; D gene: -; J gene: TRBJ1-3; CDR3 protein: CASSLRGTSSGNTIYF; CDR3 DNA: TGTGCCAGCAGCTTGCGGGGAACTAGCTCTGGAAACACCATATATTTT
clone size: -; V gene: TRBV6-2/TRBV6-3; D gene: -; J gene: TRBJ2-7; CDR3 protein: CASSYGAGNSYEQYF; CDR3 DNA: TGTGCCAGCAGTTACGGGGCAGGCAACTCCTACGAGCAGTACTTC
clone size: few; V gene: TRBV7-9; D gene: TRBD1; J gene: TRBJ2-3; CDR3 protein: CASSKGRQGSTADTQYF; CDR3 DNA: TGTGCCAGCAGCAAGGGACGACAGGGCTCGACGGCAGATACGCAGTATTTT
clone size: few; V gene: TRBV7-8; D gene: -; J gene: TRBJ1-1; CDR3 protein: CASSLELGGTEAFF; CDR3 DNA: TGTGCCAGCAGCTTAGAGTTGGGAGGGACTGAAGCTTTCTTT
clone size: -; V gene: TRBV5-1; D gene: TRBD2; J gene: TRBJ2-5; CDR3 protein: CASREGAGGGETQYF; CDR3 DNA: TGCGCCAGCAGGGAAGGAGCGGGAGGTGGAGAGACCCAGTACTTC
clone size: -; V gene: TRBV6-4; D gene: -; J gene: TRBJ1-2; CDR3 protein: CATRSGPGGGYTF; CDR3 DNA: TGTGCCACCCGGTCGGGCCCCGGGGGGGGCTACACCTTC
clone size: -; V gene: TRBV5-6; D gene: -; J gene: TRBJ2-7; CDR3 protein: CASNRGLANEQYF; CDR3 DNA: TGTGCCAGCAACCGTGGACTCGCAAACGAGCAGTACTTC
clone size: once; V gene: TRBV5-1; D gene: TRBD1; J gene: TRBJ2-2; CDR3 protein: CASSSPGQGNTGELFF; CDR3 DNA: TGCGCCAGCAGTTCTCCGGGACAGGGGAACACCGGGGAGCTGTTTTTT
clone size: -; V gene: TRBV9; D gene: TRBD2; J gene: TRBJ2-3; CDR3 protein: CASSASLAGPTDTQYF; CDR3 DNA: TGTGCCAGCAGCGCTTCCCTAGCGGGCCCCACAGATACGCAGTATTTT
clone size: -; V gene: TRBV11-3; D gene: TRBD2; J gene: TRBJ2-2; CDR3 protein: CASSPQPLAGGTGELFF; CDR3 DNA: TGTGCCAGCAGCCCACAACCCCTAGCGGGAGGAACCGGGGAGCTGTTTTTT
clone size: -; V gene: TRBV5-5; D gene: TRBD1; J gene: TRBJ2-3; CDR3 protein: CASSPIRTGTSTDTQYF; CDR3 DNA: TGTGCCAGCAGCCCGATCCGGACAGGTACTAGCACAGATACGCAGTATTTT
clone size: -; V gene: TRBV3-1/TRBV3-2; D gene: -; J gene: TRBJ2-6; CDR3 protein: CASSLSGTGSSGANVLTF; CDR3 DNA: TGTGCCAGCAGCCTAAGCGGGACAGGAAGCTCTGGGGCCAACGTCCTGACTTTC
clone size: -; V gene: TRBV15; D gene: TRBD1; J gene: TRBJ1-5; CDR3 protein: CATSRADRVANQPQHF; CDR3 DNA: TGTGCCACCAGCAGGGCGGACAGGGTAGCGAATCAGCCCCAGCATTTT
clone size: -; V gene: TRBV3-1/TRBV3-2; D gene: TRBD1; J gene: TRBJ2-6; CDR3 protein: CASSQGNPGQGTSGANVLTF; CDR3 DNA: TGTGCCAGCAGCCAAGGTAATCCCGGACAGGGGACCTCTGGGGCCAACGTCCTGACTTTC
clone size: -; V gene: TRBV5-1; D gene: -; J gene: TRBJ2-2; CDR3 protein: CASSLSGDRTGELFF; CDR3 DNA: TGCGCCAGCAGCTTGTCGGGAGATAGGACCGGGGAGCTGTTTTTT
clone size: -; V gene: TRBV5-6; D gene: TRBD2; J gene: TRBJ2-2; CDR3 protein: CASTGGGVNTGELFF; CDR3 DNA: TGTGCCAGCACCGGGGGAGGGGTTAACACCGGGGAGCTGTTTTTT
clone size: -; V gene: TRBV19; D gene: -; J gene: TRBJ1-1; CDR3 protein: CASSIVGGGPRAFF; CDR3 DNA: TGTGCCAGTAGTATAGTTGGGGGGGGACCGCGGGCTTTCTTT
clone size: once; V gene: TRBV6-4; D gene: TRBD1; J gene: TRBJ2-2; CDR3 protein: CASSRGQGANTGELFF; CDR3 DNA: TGTGCCAGCAGCAGAGGACAGGGGGCGAACACCGGGGAGCTGTTTTTT
clone size: many; V gene: TRBV27; D gene: -; J gene: TRBJ1-1; CDR3 protein: CASSLSRQTTEAFF; CDR3 DNA: TGTGCCAGCAGTTTATCGCGACAAACGACTGAAGCTTTCTTT
clone size: -; V gene: TRBV28; D gene: TRBD1; J gene: TRBJ1-1; CDR3 protein: CASSIQGRNTEAFF; CDR3 DNA: TGTGCCAGCAGCATACAGGGGAGGAACACTGAAGCTTTCTTT
clone size: -; V gene: TRBV29-1; D gene: -; J gene: TRBJ1-1; CDR3 protein: CSVLPVTEAFF; CDR3 DNA: TGCAGCGTCCTACCGGTAACTGAAGCTTTCTTT
clone size: -; V gene: TRBV9; D gene: -; J gene: TRBJ1-3; CDR3 protein: CASSGGGSGNTIYF; CDR3 DNA: TGTGCCAGCAGCGGAGGAGGATCTGGAAACACCATATATTTT
clone size: few; V gene: TRBV5-5; D gene: -; J gene: TRBJ1-5; CDR3 protein: CASSRMEGTANQPQHF; CDR3 DNA: TGTGCCAGCAGCCGAATGGAAGGGACTGCCAATCAGCCCCAGCATTTT
clone size: -; V gene: TRBV7-2; D gene: -; J gene: TRBJ1-1; CDR3 protein: CASSLFGGNTEAFF; CDR3 DNA: TGTGCCAGCAGCTTATTTGGAGGGAACACTGAAGCTTTCTTT
clone size: -; V gene: TRBV7-2; D gene: TRBD2; J gene: TRBJ2-5; CDR3 protein: CASTGSGGETQYF; CDR3 DNA: TGTGCCAGCACCGGTTCGGGAGGTGAGACCCAGTACTTC
clone size: -; V gene: TRBV15; D gene: TRBD2; J gene: TRBJ2-3; CDR3 protein: CATSRALAGGEDTQYF; CDR3 DNA: TGTGCCACCAGCAGAGCACTAGCGGGAGGGGAAGATACGCAGTATTTT
clone size: -; V gene: TRBV6-2/TRBV6-3; D gene: -; J gene: TRBJ1-2; CDR3 protein: CASSSDSQLINYGYTF; CDR3 DNA: TGTGCCAGCAGTTCGGACAGCCAGCTGATTAACTATGGCTACACCTTC